The 16 T cell receptor beta chains listed next were all sequenced from one sample in a study of blood T cell repertoires in COVID-19. The protocol was immunoSEQ multiplex PCR, while the TCRdb copy is restricted to in-frame clones and leaves out a portion. The table lists over 200,000 clones, around 90% of them singletons. The sample comprised peripheral blood. The receptors were gathered from a man younger than 45 with COVID-19, enrolled during active disease.

J is TRBJ2-7 and V is TRBV27; D is possibly TRBD2 (6 bases). The V and J ends lost 0 bases and 12 bases respectively, with 15 bases between them. Germline V gene lookup returns CDR1 MNHEY and CDR2 SMNVEV (reference sequence). The CDR3 is made up of 13 amino acids. CDR3 in DNA: TGTGCCAGCAGTTTATCCTCCGGGACTCAGGGGTACTTC. Translating gives CASSLSSGTQGYF.

The chain carries TRBV25-1 and TRBJ1-6; D call uncertain. The CDR3 extends over 14 amino acids. Germline CDR1 reads MGHDK; CDR2 reads SYGVNS. The ends were cut back, 5 bases at V and 0 bases at J, with 5 bases in the middle. CDR3 amino acids: CASSISSYNSPLHF. The DNA for the CDR3 is TGTGCCAGCAGTATTAGCTCCTATAATTCACCCCTCCACTTT.

The CDR3 loop is CASSPPGISYEQYF. The DNA for the CDR3 is TGTGCCAGCAGTCCGCCGGGGATCTCCTACGAGCAGTACTTC. The genes are TRBV9 and TRBJ2-7; D might be TRBD2 (5 bases). This CDR3 region has 14 residues. V was clipped by 5 bases and J by 0 bases, with 12 bases between them. Germline CDR1 is SGDLS and CDR2 is YYNGEE.

The rearrangement links TRBV2 to TRBJ2-5; 8 bases agree with TRBD1. Per germline, CDR1 SNHLY and CDR2 FYNNEI. The CDR3 has 13 residues. The junction had 5 bases not matched to a gene; V was cut back by 9 bases and J by 2 bases. The CDR3 sequence: CASSGTGQETQYF. CDR3 nucleotides: TGTGCCAGTTCCGGGACAGGACAAGAGACCCAGTACTTC.

The chain joins TRBV5-4 to TRBJ2-5, with D maybe TRBD1 (7 bases). The CDR3 is 16 residues long. The germline CDR1 and CDR2 sequences are SGHNT and YYREEE (reference sequence). V was shortened by 4 bases and J by 2 bases, with 18 bases between the two germline ends. In DNA, the CDR3 is TGTGCCAGCAGCCGATCCCGGCGGGACAGACAAGAGACCCAGTACTTC. Translation: CASSRSRRDRQETQYF.

J is TRBJ1-3 and V is TRBV2; 7 bases are a match to TRBD1. Germline assignment: CDR1 SNHLY and CDR2 FYNNEI. The CDR3 loop spans 15 amino acids. V was pared by 8 bases and J by 2 bases, with 9 bases of the junction left unmatched. The CDR3 here is CASPATTGTGNTIYF. For the CDR3, the DNA is TGTGCCAGCCCCGCGACGACAGGGACTGGAAACACCATATATTTT.

This chain joins TRBV5-6 and TRBJ1-5; D is uncertain. Germline assignment: CDR1 SGHDT and CDR2 YYEEEE. Trimming stripped 3 bases from V and 6 bases from J, with 7 bases between. This CDR3 region has 12 residues. This CDR3 is CASSSRVQPQHF. The CDR3, as DNA: TGTGCCAGCAGCTCACGGGTTCAGCCCCAGCATTTT.

This clone was found once. The chain links TRBV28 to TRBJ2-7; tentatively, D is TRBD1 (7 bases). This CDR3 region has 15 residues. Trimming took 6 bases from V and 1 from J, leaving 16 bases between them. From germline, CDR1 is MDHEN and CDR2 SYDVKM. Here the CDR3 reads CASSQWSGGSYEQYF. The CDR3 DNA sequence: TGTGCCAGCAGCCAGTGGTCAGGGGGGTCCTACGAGCAGTACTTC.

The chain recombines TRBV7-2 with TRBJ2-2; 7 bases are shared with TRBD1. Germline lookup yields CDR1 SGHTA and CDR2 FQGNSA. J gave up 5 bases and V 1 base, and 10 bases lay outside the gene matches. The CDR3 sequence is 17 residues long. CDR3 loop: CASSLGPQGTGTGELFF. CDR3 DNA: TGTGCCAGCAGCTTAGGCCCACAGGGGACGGGGACCGGGGAGCTGTTTTTT.

This rearrangement joins TRBV7-2 to TRBJ2-7; perhaps TRBD1 as D (7 bases). The germline gives CDR1 SGHTA, CDR2 FQGNSA. This CDR3 is built from 15 residues. V was clipped by 5 bases and J by 1 base, with 15 bases between them. The CDR3 DNA follows: TGTGCCAGCAGCGCGGGACAGAGTAGTTCCTACGAGCAGTACTTC. Residues: CASSAGQSSSYEQYF.

The chain links TRBV19 to TRBJ1-4; D might be TRBD1 (5 bases). Trimming cost V 7 bases and J 8 bases, with 17 bases left between them. The CDR3 runs 14 residues. From germline, CDR1 is LNHDA and CDR2 SQIVND (reference sequence). CDR3 DNA: TGTGCCAGTATAAGGGGAGGTACAGAAGAAAAACTGTTTTTT. Its protein is CASIRGGTEEKLFF.

The rearrangement uses TRBV6-6 and TRBJ1-2; D may be TRBD1 (6 bases). Germline assignment: CDR1 MNHNY and CDR2 SVGAGI (reference sequence). With 2 bases removed from V and 8 bases from J, the gap between germline ends came to 18 bases. The CDR3 extends over 15 amino acids. The CDR3 coding sequence is TGTGCCAGCAGTTACGGTCAGGGGCACCCGTCGGGCTACACCTTC. Protein sequence: CASSYGQGHPSGYTF.

This clone appeared once. The V call is TRBV5-6, the J call TRBJ2-1; 11 bases are shared with TRBD2. The length of the CDR3 is 15 residues. V lost 1 base and J lost 6; bases outside the gene matches: 3. The V gene's germline CDR1 is SGHDT and CDR2 YYEEEE. CDR3 sequence reads: CASSLKLAGVNEQFF. The CDR3 DNA follows: TGTGCCAGCAGCTTGAAACTAGCGGGAGTCAATGAGCAGTTCTTC.

V is TRBV9 and J is TRBJ2-1; D unclear. The CDR3 totals 13 residues. V was trimmed by 0 bases and J by 8 bases, leaving 9 bases between them. From germline, CDR1 is SGDLS and CDR2 YYNGEE. CDR3 DNA sequence: TGTGCCAGCAGCGTAGACCTACCCGATGAGCAGTTCTTC. It encodes CASSVDLPDEQFF.

V is TRBV3-1 (or the pseudogene TRBV3-2) and J is TRBJ2-2; D is undetermined. The CDR3 length is 14 residues. From germline, CDR1 is LGHDT and CDR2 YNNKEL (reference sequence). Between the trimmed V and J ends, which lost 6 bases and 6 bases, there was a span of 14 bases. The CDR3 reads CASSHKSPAGELFF. Here the CDR3 DNA reads TGTGCCAGCAGTCACAAGTCCCCCGCCGGGGAGCTGTTTTTT.

The V gene is TRBV19, the J gene TRBJ2-7, with a weak D call TRBD2 (5 bases). The germline V gene encodes CDR1 LNHDA and CDR2 SQIVND (reference sequence). The CDR3 totals 15 residues. V lost 4 bases, J lost 5 bases, and 18 bases lay in between. The CDR3 spells CASSTGLRARDEQYF. The CDR3 region has the DNA TGTGCCAGTAGTACCGGACTGAGGGCCCGAGACGAGCAGTACTTC.